This TCR beta chain came from a study of blood T cell repertoires in COVID-19. Across the whole study: Spain, Italy and the United States supplied samples that represented acute and convalescent COVID-19.

Clones were sequenced by immunoSEQ multiplex PCR, and TCRdb holds only the in-frame ones, with some missing. The sample lists 200,000 to 250,000 clones; about nine tenths were seen once. Sequenced sample: peripheral blood. The clonotype comes from a woman in her forties or fifties with acute or convalescent COVID-19.

The CDR3 bases are TGTGCCAGCAGTGTGGGACAGGAATTTACTGAAGCTTTCTTT. Translation: CASSVGQEFTEAFF. The genes are TRBV2 and TRBJ1-1, with 8 bases fitting TRBD1. There are 14 residues in the CDR3. Per the germline V gene, CDR1 is SNHLY and CDR2 is FYNNEI. Trimming at V came to 4 bases and at J to 5 bases, leaving 6 bases not matched to a gene.